The next 14 T cell receptor beta chains were all read from a single sample in a study of technical replicates of blood from four donors. Profiled with immunoSEQ multiplex PCR; TCRdb holds only in-frame clones, not every one. Of 80,000 to 100,000 clones in the sample, approximately 96% were seen once. Source material: T cells isolated from PBMCs. Receptors were obtained from a human donor in good health.

The chain employs TRBV27 and TRBJ2-1; 7 nucleotides align to TRBD1. This CDR3 is 16 amino acids long. The germline CDR1 and CDR2 sequences are MNHEY and SMNVEV (reference sequence). V shed 7 bases and J 3 bases; nucleotides not matched to a gene: 12. The CDR3 loop is CASTPYFDRVYNEQFF. In DNA form, the CDR3 reads TGTGCCAGCACGCCATACTTTGACAGGGTCTACAATGAGCAGTTCTTC.

The genes are TRBV7-9 and TRBJ2-7; TRBD1 matches at 8 bases. This CDR3 is 16 amino acids long. V dropped 5 bases and J dropped 1; count of bases not matched to a gene: 10. The germline CDR1 and CDR2 sequences are SEHNR and FQNEAQ (reference sequence). CDR3 amino acids: CASSHGQGGGSYEQYF. The CDR3 region has the DNA TGTGCCAGCAGCCATGGACAGGGAGGAGGATCCTACGAGCAGTACTTC.

V gene TRBV4-3 combines with J gene TRBJ2-7; 7 bases are a match to TRBD2. After removal of 0 bases from V and 5 bases from J, the junction contained 7 bases not matched to a gene. The CDR3 has 15 residues. Per the germline V gene, CDR1 is LGHNA and CDR2 is YSLEER. The CDR3 bases are TGCGCCAGCAGCCAAGATGGCGGGAGCTTTAACGAGCAGTACTTC. Translating gives CASSQDGGSFNEQYF.

This rearrangement joins TRBV27 to TRBJ2-7, with 7 positions matching TRBD2. This CDR3 spans 13 amino acids. V dropped 6 bases and J dropped 1; count of bases not matched to a gene: 3. Per germline, CDR1 MNHEY and CDR2 SMNVEV (reference sequence). The DNA for the CDR3 is TGTGCCAGCAGGGCGGGAGAGTCCTACGAGCAGTACTTC. Its translation: CASRAGESYEQYF.

The V call is TRBV10-3, the J call TRBJ1-2, with no clear D. V lost 6 bases and J 6 bases, leaving 5 bases between the germline ends. Germline CDR1 reads ENHRY; CDR2 reads SYGVKD. This CDR3 spans 10 amino acids. CDR3: CAIRGDGYTF. The DNA of the CDR3 is TGTGCCATCAGGGGCGATGGCTACACCTTC.

The chain carries TRBV28 and TRBJ1-2, with TRBD1 matching over 7 bases. CDR1 is MDHEN, CDR2 SYDVKM, per germline. V dropped 7 bases and J dropped 8; count of bases not matched to a gene: 16. There are 15 residues in the CDR3. The DNA for the CDR3 is TGTGCCAGCATTACAACGACCGACAGGGTTGAGGGCTACACCTTC. It is translated as CASITTTDRVEGYTF.

The chain combines TRBV10-2 with TRBJ2-7; 11 bases line up with TRBD2. From germline, CDR1 is WSHSY and CDR2 SAAADI. The trim removed 2 bases at V and 0 bases at J, leaving 0 bases unmatched. This CDR3 comprises 15 residues. DNA for the CDR3: TGCGCCAGCAGTGAGGGACTAGCGGGCTCCTACGAGCAGTACTTC. It encodes CASSEGLAGSYEQYF.

The chain combines TRBV6-5 with TRBJ1-4; 9 nucleotides match TRBD1. This CDR3 comprises 15 residues. V was pared by 5 bases and J by 4 bases, with 5 bases of the junction left unmatched. CDR1 is MNHEY and CDR2 is SVGAGI in the germline V gene. CDR3 nucleotide sequence: TGTGCCAGCAGTGCAAGACAGGGGGGTAATGAAAAACTGTTTTTT. Its translation: CASSARQGGNEKLFF.

The count of this clone is one. The chain carries TRBV15 and TRBJ2-1; weak D call: TRBD2 (5 bases). This CDR3 contains 15 residues. Trimming cost V 4 bases and J 3 bases, with 13 bases left between them. CDR1 and CDR2 (germline): LNHNV, YYDKDF (reference sequence). The CDR3 DNA reads TGTGCCACCAGCACAGTCCGGGAAATCTACAATGAGCAGTTCTTC. Its translation: CATSTVREIYNEQFF.

The CDR3 loop reads CASSQGAREQYF. The CDR3 nucleotides read TGTGCCAGCAGCCAGGGGGCGAGAGAGCAGTACTTC. The J gene is TRBJ2-7, the V gene TRBV11-1, with 8 bases fitting TRBD1. The CDR3 is made up of 12 amino acids. The germline V gene encodes CDR1 SGHAT and CDR2 FQDESV (reference sequence). V gave up 5 bases and J gave up 7 bases; unmatched junction bases: 4. The variable domain in full, completed from reference TRBV11-1 and TRBJ2-7, reads EAEVAQSPRYKITEKSQAVAFWCDPISGHATLYWYRQILGQGPELLVQFQDESVVDDSQLPKDRFSAERLKGVDSTLKIQPAELGDSAMYLCASSQGAREQYFGPGTRLTVT.

The V and J genes are TRBV29-1 and TRBJ2-3, with D possibly being TRBD1 (7 bases). The germline CDR1 and CDR2 sequences are SQVTM and ANQGSEA. The CDR3 is 14 amino acids. V was pared by 8 bases and J by 0 bases, with 15 bases between. The CDR3 spells CSQGGAPSTDTQYF. CDR3 sequence (DNA): TGCAGCCAGGGGGGCGCTCCTAGCACAGATACGCAGTATTTT.

The chain has TRBV4-3 and TRBJ2-1; TRBD2 matches at 7 bases. The germline CDR1 and CDR2 sequences are LGHNA and YSLEER. The CDR3 sequence is 17 residues long. Unmatched junction bases numbered 15, after V lost 4 bases and J lost 6 bases. The chain's CDR3 is CASSLSTGGYRGNEQFF. In DNA, the CDR3 is TGCGCCAGCAGCCTGTCGACGGGAGGCTATAGGGGCAATGAGCAGTTCTTC.

This sequence joins TRBV4-1 and TRBJ2-1, with TRBD2 matching over 10 bases. V lost 7 bases to trimming and J lost 9 bases; unmatched junction nucleotides: 6. The CDR3 loop spans 13 amino acids. Germline CDR1 MGHRA, CDR2 YSYEKL. DNA of the CDR3: TGCGCCAGCAACAGCGGGAGGGCCGGTGAGCAGTTCTTC. Translation: CASNSGRAGEQFF.

This sequence joins TRBV2 and TRBJ1-1; TRBD1 aligns across 7 bases. This CDR3 comprises 15 residues. CDR1 and CDR2 (germline): SNHLY, FYNNEI. The ends lost 1 base at V and 1 base at J; junction bases unmatched: 3. CDR3 amino acids: CASSEEGQKNTEAFF. CDR3 nucleotides: TGTGCCAGCAGTGAAGAGGGACAGAAGAACACTGAAGCTTTCTTT.